Many counts were recorded for the clone carrying this T cell receptor beta chain. Trimming took 10 bases from V and 4 from J, leaving 17 bases between them. The germline V gene encodes CDR1 MDHEN and CDR2 SYDVKM. CDR3 length: 13 residues. Regions amplified from RNA transcripts were the TCR beta CDR3 regions. HTBI primers were used for first-round RT-PCR of the TCR CDR3. In TCRdb, the multiplex PCR reads were re-called with MiXCR into one record per CDR3 protein. The sample lists 490,000 or so distinct CDR3 sequences, about 20% occurring once. Lactation, pregnancy, other autoimmune disease or uncontrolled infection led to exclusion of patients. The data stem from a study of T cells in Graves' hyperthyroidism and ophthalmopathy.

The gene calls are TRBV28 and TRBJ2-7; D possibly corresponds to TRBD2 (6 bases). The sequence was collected from a man aged 35-49 years with Graves' ophthalmopathy. Sequenced material: blood. CDR3 DNA sequence: TGTGCCATTACGTCTGGGCGGGGTTACGAGCAGTACTTC. It yields the protein CAITSGRGYEQYF.